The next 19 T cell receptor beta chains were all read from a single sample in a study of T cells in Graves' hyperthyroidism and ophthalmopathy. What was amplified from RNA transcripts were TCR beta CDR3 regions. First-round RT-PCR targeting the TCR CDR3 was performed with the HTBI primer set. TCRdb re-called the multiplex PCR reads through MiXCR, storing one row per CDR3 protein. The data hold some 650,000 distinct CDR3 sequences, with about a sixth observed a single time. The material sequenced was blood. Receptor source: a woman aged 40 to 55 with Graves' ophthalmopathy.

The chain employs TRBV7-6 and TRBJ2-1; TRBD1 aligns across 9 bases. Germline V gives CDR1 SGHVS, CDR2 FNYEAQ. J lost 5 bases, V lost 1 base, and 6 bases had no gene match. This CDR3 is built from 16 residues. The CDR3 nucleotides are TGTGCCAGCAGCTTAGAGGGCGGGACAGGGCACAATGAGCAGTTCTTC. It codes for CASSLEGGTGHNEQFF. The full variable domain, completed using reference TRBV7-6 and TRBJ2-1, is GAGVSQSPRYKVTKRGQDVALRCDPISGHVSLYWYRQALGQGPEFLTYFNYEAQQDKSGLPNDRFSAERPEGSISTLTIQRTEQRDSAMYRCASSLEGGTGHNEQFFGPGTRLTVL.

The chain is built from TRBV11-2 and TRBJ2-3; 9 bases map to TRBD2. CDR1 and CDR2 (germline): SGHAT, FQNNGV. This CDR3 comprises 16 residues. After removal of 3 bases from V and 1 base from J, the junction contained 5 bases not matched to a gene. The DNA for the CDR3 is TGTGCCAGCAGCTTTATTCTAGCGGGGCGCACAGATACGCAGTATTTT. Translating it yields CASSFILAGRTDTQYF.

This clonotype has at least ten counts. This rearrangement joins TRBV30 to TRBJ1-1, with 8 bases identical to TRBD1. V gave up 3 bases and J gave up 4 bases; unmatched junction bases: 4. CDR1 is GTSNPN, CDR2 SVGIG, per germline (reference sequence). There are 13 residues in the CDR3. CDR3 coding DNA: TGTGCCTGGAGCCGGACAGGGCTCACTGAAGCTTTCTTT. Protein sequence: CAWSRTGLTEAFF.

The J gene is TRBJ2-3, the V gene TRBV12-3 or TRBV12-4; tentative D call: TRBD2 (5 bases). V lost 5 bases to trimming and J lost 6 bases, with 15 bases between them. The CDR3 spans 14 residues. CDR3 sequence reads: CASSPSGKSDTQYF. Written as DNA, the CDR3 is TGTGCCAGCAGTCCGTCGGGGAAGTCGGATACGCAGTATTTT.

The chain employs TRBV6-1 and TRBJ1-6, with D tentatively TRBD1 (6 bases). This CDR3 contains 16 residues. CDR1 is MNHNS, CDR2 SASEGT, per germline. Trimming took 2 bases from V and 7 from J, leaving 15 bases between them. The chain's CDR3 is CASSELGGFSNSPLHF. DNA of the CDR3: TGTGCCAGCAGTGAACTGGGGGGCTTCTCCAATTCACCCCTCCACTTT.

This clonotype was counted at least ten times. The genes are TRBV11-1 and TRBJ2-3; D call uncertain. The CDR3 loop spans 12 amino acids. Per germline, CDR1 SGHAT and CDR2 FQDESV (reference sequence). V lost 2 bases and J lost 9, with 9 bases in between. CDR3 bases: TGTGCCAGCAGCTTATCCGGTCCAACGCAGTATTTT. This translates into CASSLSGPTQYF.

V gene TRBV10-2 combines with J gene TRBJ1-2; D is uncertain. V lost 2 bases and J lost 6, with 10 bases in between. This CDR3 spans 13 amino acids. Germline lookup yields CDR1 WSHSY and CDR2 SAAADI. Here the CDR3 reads CASSELEGDGYTF. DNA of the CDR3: TGCGCCAGCAGTGAGCTCGAGGGAGATGGCTACACCTTC.

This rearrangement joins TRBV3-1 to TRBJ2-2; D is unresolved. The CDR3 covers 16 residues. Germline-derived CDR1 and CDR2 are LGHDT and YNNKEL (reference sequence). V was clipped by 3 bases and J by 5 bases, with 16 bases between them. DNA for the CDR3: TGTGCCAGCAGCCATGGTCCGGACCGTGGGACCGGGGAGCTGTTTTTT. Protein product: CASSHGPDRGTGELFF.

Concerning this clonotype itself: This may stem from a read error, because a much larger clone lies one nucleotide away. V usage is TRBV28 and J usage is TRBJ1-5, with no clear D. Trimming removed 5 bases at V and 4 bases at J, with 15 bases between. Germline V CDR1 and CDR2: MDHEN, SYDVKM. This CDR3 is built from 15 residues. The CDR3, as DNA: TGTGCCAGCAGTCGACCCATCAGTGGGAATCAGCCCCAGCATTTT. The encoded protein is CASSRPISGNQPQHF.

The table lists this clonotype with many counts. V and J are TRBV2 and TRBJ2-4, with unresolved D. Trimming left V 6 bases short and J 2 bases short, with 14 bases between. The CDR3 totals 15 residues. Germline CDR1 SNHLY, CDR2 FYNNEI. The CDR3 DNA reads TGTGCCAGCAGACACCTGGGCATTACCAAAAACATTCAGTACTTC. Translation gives CASRHLGITKNIQYF. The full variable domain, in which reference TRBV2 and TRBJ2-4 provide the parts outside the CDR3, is EPEVTQTPSHQVTQMGQEVILRCVPISNHLYFYWYRQILGQKVEFLVSFYNNEISEKSEIFDDQFSVERPDGSNFTLKIRSTKLEDSAMYFCASRHLGITKNIQYFGAGTRLSVL.

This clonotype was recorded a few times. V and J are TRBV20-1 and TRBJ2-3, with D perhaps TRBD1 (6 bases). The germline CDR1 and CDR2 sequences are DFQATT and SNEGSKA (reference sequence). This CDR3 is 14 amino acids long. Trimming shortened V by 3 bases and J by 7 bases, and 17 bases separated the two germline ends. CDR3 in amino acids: CSASNREGFNTQYF. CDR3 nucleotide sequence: TGCAGTGCTAGTAACAGGGAAGGGTTCAATACGCAGTATTTT.

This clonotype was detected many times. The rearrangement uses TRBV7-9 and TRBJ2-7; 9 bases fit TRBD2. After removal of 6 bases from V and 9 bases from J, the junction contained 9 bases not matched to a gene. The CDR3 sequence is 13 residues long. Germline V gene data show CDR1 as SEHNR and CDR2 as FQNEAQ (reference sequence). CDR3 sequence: CASSTAGGVGQYF. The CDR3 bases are TGTGCCAGCAGTACCGCGGGAGGGGTTGGGCAGTACTTC.

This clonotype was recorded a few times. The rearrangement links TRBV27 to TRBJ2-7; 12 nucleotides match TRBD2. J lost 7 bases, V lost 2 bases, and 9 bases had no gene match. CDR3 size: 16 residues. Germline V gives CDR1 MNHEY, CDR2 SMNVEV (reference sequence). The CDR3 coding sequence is TGTGCCAGCAGTTTACCCCCCCTAGCGGGAGGGCGTGAGCAGTACTTC. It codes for CASSLPPLAGGREQYF.

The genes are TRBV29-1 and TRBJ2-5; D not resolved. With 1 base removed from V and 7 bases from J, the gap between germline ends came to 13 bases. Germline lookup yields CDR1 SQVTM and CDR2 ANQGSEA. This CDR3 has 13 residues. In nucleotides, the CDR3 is TGCAGCGTTGAAGGGGGTCCCGGCGGGACCCAGTACTTC. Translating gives CSVEGGPGGTQYF.

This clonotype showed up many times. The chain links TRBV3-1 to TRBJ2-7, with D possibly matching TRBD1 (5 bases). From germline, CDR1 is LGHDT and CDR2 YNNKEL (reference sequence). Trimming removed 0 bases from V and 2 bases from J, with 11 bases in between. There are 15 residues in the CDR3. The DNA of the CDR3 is TGTGCCAGCAGCCAAGATCAAGACAGCCCCTACGAGCAGTACTTC. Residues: CASSQDQDSPYEQYF.

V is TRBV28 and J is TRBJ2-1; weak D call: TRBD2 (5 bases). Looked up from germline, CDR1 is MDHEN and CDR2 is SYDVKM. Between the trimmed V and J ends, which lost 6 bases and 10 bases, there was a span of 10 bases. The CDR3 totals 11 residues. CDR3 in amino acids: CASSEREEQFF. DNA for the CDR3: TGTGCCAGCAGCGAACGGGAAGAGCAGTTCTTC.

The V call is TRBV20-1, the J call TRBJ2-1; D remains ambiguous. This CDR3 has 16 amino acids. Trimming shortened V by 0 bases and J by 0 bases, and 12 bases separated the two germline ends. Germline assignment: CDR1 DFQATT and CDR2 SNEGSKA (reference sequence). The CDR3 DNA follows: TGCAGTGCTAGAGATAAAGCAGGACGCTCCTACAATGAGCAGTTCTTC. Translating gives CSARDKAGRSYNEQFF.

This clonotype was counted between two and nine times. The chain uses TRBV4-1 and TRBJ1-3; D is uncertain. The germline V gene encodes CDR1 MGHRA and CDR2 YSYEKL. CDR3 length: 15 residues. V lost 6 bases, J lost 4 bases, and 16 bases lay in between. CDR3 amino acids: CASSSGPGGGNTIYF. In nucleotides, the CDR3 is TGCGCCAGCAGTTCCGGGCCGGGAGGAGGAAACACCATATATTTT.

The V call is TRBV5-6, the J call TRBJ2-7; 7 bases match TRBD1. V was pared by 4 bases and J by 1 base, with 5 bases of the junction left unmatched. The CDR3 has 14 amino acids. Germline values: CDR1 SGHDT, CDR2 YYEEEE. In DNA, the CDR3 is TGTGCCAGCAGCAAGGGACAGCCATCCTACGAGCAGTACTTC. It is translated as CASSKGQPSYEQYF.